This T cell receptor beta chain emerged from a study of T cells after yellow fever vaccination. Turning to the study itself: Low-cell-number fractions underwent preparation using SMART-Seq v4 Ultra Low Input. Study conclusions and caveats: Clonotype sharing between CD4 and CD8 compartments was small. Most clones from primary vaccination resurfaced after the booster (about 95% CD4, over 85% CD8).

This clonotype has more than one count but fewer than ten. Its antigen remains unknown. Germline V gives CDR1 DFQATT, CDR2 SNEGSKA (reference sequence). The CDR3 has 14 residues. The ends lost 6 bases at V and 3 bases at J; junction bases unmatched: 9. Production of TCR cDNA was by 5'RACE template switching, which also added a universal primer site and UMIs. In TCRdb, the 5' RACE reads were re-called with MiXCR into one record per CDR3 protein. The table has fewer than 350,000 distinct CDR3 sequences, roughly 3.5% seen once. The clonotype originates from a man aged 18 to 35 who received the YFV17D yellow fever vaccine. V gene TRBV20-1 combines with J gene TRBJ1-2; 8 bases are a match to TRBD1. Sequences were derived from PBMCs, sampled on the day of the yellow fever booster vaccination. The CDR3 spells CSAEHRGEDYGYTF. The DNA for the CDR3 is TGCAGTGCAGAACACAGGGGGGAGGACTATGGCTACACCTTC.